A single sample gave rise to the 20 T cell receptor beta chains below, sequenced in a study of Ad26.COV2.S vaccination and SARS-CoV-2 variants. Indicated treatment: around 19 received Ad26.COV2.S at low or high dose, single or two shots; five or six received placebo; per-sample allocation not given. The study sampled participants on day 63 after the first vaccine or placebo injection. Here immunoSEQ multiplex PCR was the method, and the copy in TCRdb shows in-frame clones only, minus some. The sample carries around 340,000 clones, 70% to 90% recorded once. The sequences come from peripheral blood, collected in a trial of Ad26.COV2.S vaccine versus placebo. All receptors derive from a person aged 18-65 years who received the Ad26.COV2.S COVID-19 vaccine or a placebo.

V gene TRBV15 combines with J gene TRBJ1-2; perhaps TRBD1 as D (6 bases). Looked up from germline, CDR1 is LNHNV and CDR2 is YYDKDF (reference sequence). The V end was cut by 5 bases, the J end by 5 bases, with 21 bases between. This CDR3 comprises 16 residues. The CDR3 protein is CATSGPGTRIGYGYTF. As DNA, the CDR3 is TGTGCCACCAGCGGTCCCGGGACAAGAATTGGATATGGCTACACCTTC.

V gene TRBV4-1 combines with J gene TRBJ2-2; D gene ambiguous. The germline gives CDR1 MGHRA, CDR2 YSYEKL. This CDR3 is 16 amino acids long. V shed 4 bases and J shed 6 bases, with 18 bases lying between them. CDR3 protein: CASSPSLIRGAGELFF. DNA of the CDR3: TGCGCCAGCAGCCCCTCCCTTATTAGAGGCGCCGGGGAGCTGTTTTTT.

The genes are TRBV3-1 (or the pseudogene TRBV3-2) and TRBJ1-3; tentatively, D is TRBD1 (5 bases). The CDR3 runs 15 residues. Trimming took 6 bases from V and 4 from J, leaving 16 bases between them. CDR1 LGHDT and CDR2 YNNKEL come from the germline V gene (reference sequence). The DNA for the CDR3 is TGTGCCAGCAGTCTAGGTGGGACGAAAGGAAACACCATATATTTT. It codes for CASSLGGTKGNTIYF.

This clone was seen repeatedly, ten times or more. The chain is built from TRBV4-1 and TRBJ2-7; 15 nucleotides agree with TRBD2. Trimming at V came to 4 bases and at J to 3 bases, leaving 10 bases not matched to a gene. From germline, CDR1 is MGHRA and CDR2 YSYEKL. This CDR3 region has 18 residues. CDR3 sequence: CASSPSTGTSGRSYEQYF. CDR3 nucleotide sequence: TGCGCCAGCAGCCCCAGTACCGGGACTAGCGGGAGGAGCTACGAGCAGTACTTC.

As DNA, the CDR3 is TGTGCCAGTATGGGTCCGGGGGCTCAAAAGTGGCAGAACACTGAAGCTTTCTTT. It encodes CASMGPGAQKWQNTEAFF. This chain connects TRBV19 to TRBJ1-1, with a tentative D call TRBD1 (6 bases). CDR1 is LNHDA and CDR2 is SQIVND in the germline V gene (reference sequence). Deletions cut 7 bases from V and 1 base from J, with 25 bases between. CDR3 length: 18 amino acids.

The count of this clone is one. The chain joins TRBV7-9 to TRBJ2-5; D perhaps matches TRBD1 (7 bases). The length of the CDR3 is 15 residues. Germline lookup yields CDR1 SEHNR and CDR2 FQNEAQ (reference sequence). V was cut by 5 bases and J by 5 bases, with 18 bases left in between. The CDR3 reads CASSAGQTPVETQYF. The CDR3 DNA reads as TGTGCCAGCAGCGCGGGACAGACTCCCGTGGAGACCCAGTACTTC.

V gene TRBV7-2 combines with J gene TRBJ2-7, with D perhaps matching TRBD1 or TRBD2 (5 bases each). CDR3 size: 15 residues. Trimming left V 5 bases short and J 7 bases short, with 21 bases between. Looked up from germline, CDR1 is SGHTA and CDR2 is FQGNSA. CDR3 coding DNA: TGTGCCAGCAGCAAGAGGTTGGGGACGGCCATGGAGCAGTACTTC. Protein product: CASSKRLGTAMEQYF.

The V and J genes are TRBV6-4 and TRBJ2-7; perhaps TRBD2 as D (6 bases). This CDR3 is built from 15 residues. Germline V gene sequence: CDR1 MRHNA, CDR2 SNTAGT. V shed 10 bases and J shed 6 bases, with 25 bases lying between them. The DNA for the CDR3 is TGTGCCATTTTACCGGGACTCATGATCGGTCGCGAGCAGTACTTC. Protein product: CAILPGLMIGREQYF.

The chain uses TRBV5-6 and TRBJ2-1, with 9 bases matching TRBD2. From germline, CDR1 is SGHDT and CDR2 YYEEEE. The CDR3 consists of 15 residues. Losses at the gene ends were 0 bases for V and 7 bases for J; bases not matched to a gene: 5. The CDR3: CASSLAGAGGNEQFF. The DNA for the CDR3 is TGTGCCAGCAGCTTGGCGGGAGCGGGAGGTAATGAGCAGTTCTTC.

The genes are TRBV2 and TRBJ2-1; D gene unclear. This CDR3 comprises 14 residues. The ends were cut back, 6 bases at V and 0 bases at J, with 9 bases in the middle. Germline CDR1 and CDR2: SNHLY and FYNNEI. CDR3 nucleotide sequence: TGTGCCAGCAGAGAACAATCCTCCTACAATGAGCAGTTCTTC. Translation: CASREQSSYNEQFF. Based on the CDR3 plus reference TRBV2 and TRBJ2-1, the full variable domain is EPEVTQTPSHQVTQMGQEVILRCVPISNHLYFYWYRQILGQKVEFLVSFYNNEISEKSEIFDDQFSVERPDGSNFTLKIRSTKLEDSAMYFCASREQSSYNEQFFGPGTRLTVL.

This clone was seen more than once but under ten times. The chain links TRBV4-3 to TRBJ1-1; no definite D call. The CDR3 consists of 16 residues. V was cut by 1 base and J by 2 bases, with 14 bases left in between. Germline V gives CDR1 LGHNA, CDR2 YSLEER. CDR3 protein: CASSQGLTVANTEAFF. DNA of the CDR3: TGCGCCAGCAGCCAAGGATTGACTGTTGCTAACACTGAAGCTTTCTTT.

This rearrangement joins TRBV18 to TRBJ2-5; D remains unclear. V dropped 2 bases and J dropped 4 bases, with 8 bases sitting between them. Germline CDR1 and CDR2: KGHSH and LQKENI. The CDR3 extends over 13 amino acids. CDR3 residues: CASSPIETETQYF. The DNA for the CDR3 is TGTGCCAGCTCACCAATAGAAACAGAGACCCAGTACTTC.

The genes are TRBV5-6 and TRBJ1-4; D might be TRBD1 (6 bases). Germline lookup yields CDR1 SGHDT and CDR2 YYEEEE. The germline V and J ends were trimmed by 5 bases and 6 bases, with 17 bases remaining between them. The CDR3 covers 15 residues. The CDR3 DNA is TGTGCCAGCAGTTATAGACAGGTATCGGATGAAAAACTGTTTTTT. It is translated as CASSYRQVSDEKLFF.

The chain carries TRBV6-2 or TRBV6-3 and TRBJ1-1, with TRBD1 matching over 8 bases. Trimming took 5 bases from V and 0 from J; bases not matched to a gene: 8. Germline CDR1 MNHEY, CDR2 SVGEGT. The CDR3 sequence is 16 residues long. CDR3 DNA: TGTGCCAGCAGTACGACGTCGACAGGGGTGAACACTGAAGCTTTCTTT. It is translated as CASSTTSTGVNTEAFF.

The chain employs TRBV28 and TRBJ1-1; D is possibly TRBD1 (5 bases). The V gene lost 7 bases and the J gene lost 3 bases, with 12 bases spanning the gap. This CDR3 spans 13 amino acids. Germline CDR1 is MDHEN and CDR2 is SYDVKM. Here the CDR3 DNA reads TGTGCCAGCACCACCAGGGCGGACACTGAAGCTTTCTTT. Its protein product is CASTTRADTEAFF.

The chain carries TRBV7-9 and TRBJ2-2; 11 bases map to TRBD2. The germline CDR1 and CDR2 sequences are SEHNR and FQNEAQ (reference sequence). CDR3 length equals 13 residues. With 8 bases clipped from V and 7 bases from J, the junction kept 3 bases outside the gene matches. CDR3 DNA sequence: TGTGCCAGCGCCCTAGCGGGAGGCGGGGAGCTGTTTTTT. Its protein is CASALAGGGELFF.

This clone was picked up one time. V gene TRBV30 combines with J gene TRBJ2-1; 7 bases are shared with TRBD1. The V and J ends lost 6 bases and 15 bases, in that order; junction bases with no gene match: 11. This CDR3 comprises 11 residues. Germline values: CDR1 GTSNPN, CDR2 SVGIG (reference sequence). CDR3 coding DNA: TGTGCCTGTGATGCCGAGGGGGCCATGTTCTTC. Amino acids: CACDAEGAMFF.

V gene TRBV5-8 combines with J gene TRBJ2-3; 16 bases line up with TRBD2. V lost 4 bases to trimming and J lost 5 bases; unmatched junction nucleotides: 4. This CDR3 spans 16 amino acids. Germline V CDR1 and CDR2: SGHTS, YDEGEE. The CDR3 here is CASSPGLAGGRDTQYF. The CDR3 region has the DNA TGTGCCAGCAGCCCGGGACTAGCGGGGGGGCGAGATACGCAGTATTTT.

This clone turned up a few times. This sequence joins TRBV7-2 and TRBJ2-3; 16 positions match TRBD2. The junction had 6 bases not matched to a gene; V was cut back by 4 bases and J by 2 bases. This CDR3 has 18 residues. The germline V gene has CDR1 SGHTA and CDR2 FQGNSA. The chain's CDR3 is CASSWRGLAGGLTDTQYF. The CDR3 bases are TGTGCCAGCAGCTGGCGGGGACTAGCGGGAGGGCTCACAGATACGCAGTATTTT.

The CDR3: CASSYPRALYNEQFF. CDR3 DNA: TGTGCCAGCAGTTACCCTCGGGCGCTTTACAATGAGCAGTTCTTC. The J gene is TRBJ2-1, the V gene TRBV6-5; D remains ambiguous. The CDR3 has 15 amino acids. Trimming removed 2 bases at V and 4 bases at J, with 12 bases between. Germline loops: CDR1 MNHEY, CDR2 SVGAGI.